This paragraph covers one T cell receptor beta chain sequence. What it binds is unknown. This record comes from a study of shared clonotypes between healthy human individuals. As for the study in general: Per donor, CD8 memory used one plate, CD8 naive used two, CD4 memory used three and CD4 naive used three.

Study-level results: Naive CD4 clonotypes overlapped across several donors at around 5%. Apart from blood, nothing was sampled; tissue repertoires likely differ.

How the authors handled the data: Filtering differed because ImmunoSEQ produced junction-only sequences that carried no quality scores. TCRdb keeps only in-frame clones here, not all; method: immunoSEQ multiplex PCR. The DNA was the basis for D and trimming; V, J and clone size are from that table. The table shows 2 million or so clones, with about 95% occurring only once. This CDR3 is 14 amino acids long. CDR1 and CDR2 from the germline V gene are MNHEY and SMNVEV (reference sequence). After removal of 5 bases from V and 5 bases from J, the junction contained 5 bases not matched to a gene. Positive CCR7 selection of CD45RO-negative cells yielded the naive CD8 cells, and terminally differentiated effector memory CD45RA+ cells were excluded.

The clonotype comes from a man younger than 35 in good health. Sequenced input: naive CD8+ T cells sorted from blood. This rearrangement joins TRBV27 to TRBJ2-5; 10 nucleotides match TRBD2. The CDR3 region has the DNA TGTGCCAGCAGTCTAGCGGGAGTTGGGGAGACCCAGTACTTC. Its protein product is CASSLAGVGETQYF.